This T cell receptor (beta chain) originates from a study of vaccination effects on CD4 cells after COVID-19. Study at large: The culture medium for two million PBMC per well included about 9.2 IU/ml IL-2 and around 9.8 ug/ml peptides.

Assay: immunoSEQ multiplex PCR; the TCRdb copy retains only in-frame clones and omits some. The repertoire consists of tens of thousands of clones, with around 67% occurring once and the leading ten covering roughly 2.1%. Isolating CD4+ T cells followed less than 11 days of culture. All study participants received two doses of BNT162b2 or mRNA-1273 vaccine. All vaccine recipients tested negative for nucleocapsid antibodies and had never contracted SARS-CoV-2 infection. This clone was seen only a few times. The antigen is undetermined. Study findings and constraints: Convalescent patients numbered few in the study; early post-infection timepoints were missing entirely.

CDR1 and CDR2 (germline): LNHDA, SQIVND (reference sequence). The CDR3 sequence is 15 residues long. V was clipped by 3 bases and J by 8 bases, with 16 bases between them. The specimen was CD4+ T cells from PBMCs cultured without peptide, collected after COVID-19 vaccination. This clonotype was obtained from a human donor who received a COVID-19 vaccine. The J gene is TRBJ1-4, the V gene TRBV19; a weak D match, TRBD1 (5 bases). The CDR3 DNA reads as TGTGCCAGTAGTATCGGTCCCAGGGTGGGCGAAAAACTGTTTTTT. This codes for CASSIGPRVGEKLFF.